The next 8 T cell receptor beta chains were all read from a single sample in a study of naive and memory T cell subsets. The SP2 primer and nested alpha and beta constant region primers amplified ligated cDNA in four rounds. TCRdb used MiXCR to reprocess the 5' RACE reads, holding one entry per CDR3 protein. The sample holds approximately 30,000 distinct CDR3 sequences; over 15% are singletons and the top ten take roughly 2.6%. A UMI-containing oligonucleotide was joined by 3' ligation to the TCR cDNA template. The source is a female donor in good health.

This clonotype was seen many times. The chain carries TRBV28 and TRBJ2-3, with a possible D match to TRBD1 (5 bases). V gave up 6 bases and J gave up 5 bases, with 12 bases separating them. Per the germline V gene, CDR1 is MDHEN and CDR2 is SYDVKM. This CDR3 is 13 amino acids long. CDR3 protein: CASRTAAVDTQYF. Here the CDR3 DNA reads TGTGCCAGCAGGACAGCCGCTGTAGATACGCAGTATTTT.

The rearrangement links TRBV6-1 to TRBJ1-1; 8 nucleotides line up with TRBD1. The length of the CDR3 is 15 residues. CDR1 MNHNS and CDR2 SASEGT come from the germline V gene. V gave up 6 bases and J gave up 1 base; unmatched junction bases: 7. The CDR3 DNA reads as TGTGCCAGCAGCGCCGGGACAGGAACGAACACTGAAGCTTTCTTT. Protein sequence: CASSAGTGTNTEAFF.

This clonotype was detected many times. This chain connects TRBV6-5 to TRBJ2-7, with D tentatively TRBD1 (6 bases). Germline loops: CDR1 MNHEY, CDR2 SVGAGI. Trimming pared 6 bases from V and 4 bases from J, leaving 16 bases between. This CDR3 contains 14 residues. The CDR3 DNA reads TGTGCCAGCAGACAGGGTTTTTTGGGGTACGAGCAGTACTTC. Translating gives CASRQGFLGYEQYF.

This clonotype has ten or more counts. The chain combines TRBV29-1 with TRBJ2-3, with 7 bases matching TRBD1. Germline V CDR1 and CDR2: SQVTM, ANQGSEA. V shed 5 bases, J shed 8 bases, and the junction held 13 bases outside the gene matches. The CDR3 loop spans 14 amino acids. The chain's CDR3 is CSVSVGTVEGTQYF. The CDR3 bases are TGCAGCGTTTCCGTTGGGACAGTCGAGGGTACGCAGTATTTT.

This clonotype was picked up a small number of times. This rearrangement joins TRBV6-1 to TRBJ1-5; D is possibly TRBD1 (6 bases). The CDR3 spans 14 residues. Germline CDR1 MNHNS, CDR2 SASEGT. Trimming left V 7 bases short and J 7 bases short, with 17 bases between. Written as DNA, the CDR3 is TGTGCCAGCACTCCTATGGGGGGCGCGCAGCCCCAGCATTTT. This translates into CASTPMGGAQPQHF.

In its sample, this clonotype was seen many times. The chain links TRBV6-6 to TRBJ2-7; possible D gene TRBD1, 6 bases. Trimming took 6 bases from V and 2 from J, leaving 14 bases between them. The CDR3 sequence is 14 residues long. Germline CDR1 and CDR2: MNHNY and SVGAGI (reference sequence). The CDR3 spells CASSPTGQTYEQYF. The DNA for the CDR3 is TGTGCCAGCAGCCCGACCGGACAGACCTACGAGCAGTACTTC.

The sample holds many counts of this clonotype. The chain links TRBV7-2 to TRBJ2-5, with 9 bases matching TRBD2. This CDR3 comprises 18 residues. V shed 1 base, J shed 1 base, and the junction held 10 bases outside the gene matches. CDR1 and CDR2 from the germline V gene are SGHTA and FQGNSA. The chain's CDR3 is CASSLGPPGAGGQETQYF. The CDR3 DNA sequence: TGTGCCAGCAGCTTAGGGCCCCCTGGAGCGGGGGGCCAAGAGACCCAGTACTTC.

A few counts support this clonotype. The gene calls are TRBV12-3 or TRBV12-4 and TRBJ2-1; TRBD2 aligns across 16 bases. V was clipped by 4 bases and J by 7 bases; unmatched bases: 10. The CDR3 is 18 residues long. The CDR3 DNA is TGTGCCAGCAGTTCCCCCGGGACTAGCGGGGGGGCGGGTAATGAGCAGTTCTTC. Amino acids: CASSSPGTSGGAGNEQFF.